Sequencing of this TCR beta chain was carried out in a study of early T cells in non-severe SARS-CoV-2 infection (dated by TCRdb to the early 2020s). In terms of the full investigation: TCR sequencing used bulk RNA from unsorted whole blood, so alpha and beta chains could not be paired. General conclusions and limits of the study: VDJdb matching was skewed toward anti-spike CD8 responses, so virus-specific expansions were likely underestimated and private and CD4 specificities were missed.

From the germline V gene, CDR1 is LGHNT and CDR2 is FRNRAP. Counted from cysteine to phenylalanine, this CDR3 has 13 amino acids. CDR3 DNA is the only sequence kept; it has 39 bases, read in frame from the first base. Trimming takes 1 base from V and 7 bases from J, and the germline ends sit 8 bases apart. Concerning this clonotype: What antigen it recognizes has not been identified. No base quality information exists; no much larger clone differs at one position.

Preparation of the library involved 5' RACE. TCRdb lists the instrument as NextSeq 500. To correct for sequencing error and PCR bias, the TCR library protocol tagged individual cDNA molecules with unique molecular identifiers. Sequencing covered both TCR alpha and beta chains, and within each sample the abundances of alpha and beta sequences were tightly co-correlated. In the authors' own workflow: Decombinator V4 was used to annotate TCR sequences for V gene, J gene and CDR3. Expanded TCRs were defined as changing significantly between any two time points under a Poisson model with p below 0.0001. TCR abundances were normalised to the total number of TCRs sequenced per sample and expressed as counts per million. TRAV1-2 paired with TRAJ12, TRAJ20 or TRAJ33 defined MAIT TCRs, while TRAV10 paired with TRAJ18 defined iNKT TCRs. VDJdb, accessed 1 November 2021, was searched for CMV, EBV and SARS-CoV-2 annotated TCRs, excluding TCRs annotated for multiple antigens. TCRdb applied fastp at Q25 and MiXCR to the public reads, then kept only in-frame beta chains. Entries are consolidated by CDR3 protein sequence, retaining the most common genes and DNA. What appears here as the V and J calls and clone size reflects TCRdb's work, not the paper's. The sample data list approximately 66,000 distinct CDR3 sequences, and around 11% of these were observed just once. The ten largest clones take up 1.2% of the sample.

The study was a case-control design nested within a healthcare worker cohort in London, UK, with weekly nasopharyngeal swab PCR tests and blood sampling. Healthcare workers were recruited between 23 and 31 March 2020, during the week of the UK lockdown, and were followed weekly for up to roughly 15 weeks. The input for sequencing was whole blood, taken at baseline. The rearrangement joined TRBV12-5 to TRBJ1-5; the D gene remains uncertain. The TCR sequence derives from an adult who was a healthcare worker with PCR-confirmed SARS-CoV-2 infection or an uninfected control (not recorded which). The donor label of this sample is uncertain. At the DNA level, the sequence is TGTGCTAGTGGTTTGGAACTTGGACAGCCCCAGCATTTT. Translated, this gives CASGLELGQPQHF.